Below, 23 T cell receptor beta chains from the same sample are listed, as sequenced in a study of blood T cell repertoires in COVID-19. Clones were sequenced by immunoSEQ multiplex PCR, and TCRdb holds only the in-frame ones, with some missing. The profile covers fewer than 250,000 clones, with about 83% appearing a single time and about 2.5% taken by the ten largest. The sample was peripheral blood. These receptors were obtained from a woman in her 40s with active or convalescent COVID-19.

The rearrangement links TRBV4-1 to TRBJ2-2; 7 positions match TRBD2. Germline assignment: CDR1 MGHRA and CDR2 YSYEKL. This CDR3 contains 15 residues. The V gene end was trimmed by 4 bases and the J gene end by 2 bases; junction bases not matched to a gene: 4. CDR3 bases: TGCGCCAGCAGCCTTCGGGACTACAACACCGGGGAGCTGTTTTTT. Its protein product is CASSLRDYNTGELFF.

The chain couples TRBV30 to TRBJ1-2; 7 nucleotides align to TRBD1. The J segment lost 0 bases and the V segment lost 3 bases, leaving 7 bases of the junction unmatched. The CDR3 is made up of 15 amino acids. In germline, CDR1 is GTSNPN, CDR2 SVGIG (reference sequence). This chain's CDR3 is CAWRRNRGSNYGYTF. The CDR3 nucleotides are TGTGCCTGGAGGAGAAACAGGGGATCTAACTATGGCTACACCTTC.

This sequence joins TRBV3-1 (or the pseudogene TRBV3-2) and TRBJ2-7; 9 bases agree with TRBD2. The CDR3 has 16 amino acids. J was trimmed by 3 bases and V by 5 bases; bases with no gene match: 11. Germline assignment: CDR1 LGHDT and CDR2 YNNKEL (reference sequence). The CDR3 nucleotides are TGTGCCAGCAGCGGTGGTAGCGGGAGAGTAGGCTACGAGCAGTACTTC. Translated: CASSGGSGRVGYEQYF.

This sequence joins TRBV19 and TRBJ1-4; 10 nucleotides match TRBD1. This CDR3 region has 16 residues. CDR1 and CDR2 (germline): LNHDA, SQIVND (reference sequence). Unmatched junction bases numbered 7, after V lost 2 bases and J lost 7 bases. The CDR3 region is CASSILTGTGVEKLFF. The CDR3 bases are TGTGCCAGTAGTATACTAACCGGGACAGGGGTTGAAAAACTGTTTTTT.

This chain connects TRBV7-9 to TRBJ1-4; no clear D. This CDR3 region has 13 residues. Germline CDR1 SEHNR, CDR2 FQNEAQ (reference sequence). Trimming left V 3 bases short and J 9 bases short, with 11 bases between. CDR3 region: CASSLALEKKLFF. As DNA, the CDR3 is TGTGCCAGCAGCTTGGCCCTGGAGAAAAAACTGTTTTTT.

This clone has only one observation. This chain connects TRBV29-1 to TRBJ2-1; possibly TRBD2 for D (6 bases). The CDR3 spans 12 residues. The V end lost 7 bases, the J end lost 7 bases, and 14 bases lay between the germline ends. Looked up from germline, CDR1 is SQVTM and CDR2 is ANQGSEA. The CDR3: CSAGRGENEQFF. CDR3 coding DNA: TGCAGCGCCGGGAGAGGAGAGAATGAGCAGTTCTTC.

V is TRBV28 and J is TRBJ1-2; D gene ambiguous. The CDR3 covers 12 residues. Per germline, CDR1 MDHEN and CDR2 SYDVKM. Trimming left V 7 bases short and J 8 bases short, with 14 bases between. CDR3 residues: CASTPRQEGYTF. The CDR3 DNA sequence: TGTGCCAGCACCCCCCGGCAGGAAGGCTACACCTTC.

The chain joins TRBV24-1 to TRBJ2-1, with 7 nucleotides matching TRBD2. J gave up 11 bases and V 3 bases, and 9 bases lay outside the gene matches. The CDR3 length is 14 residues. CDR1 and CDR2 from the germline V gene are KGHDR and SFDVKD. The CDR3 region has the DNA TGTGCCACCAGTGATGCGCGGGACTACGCGCAGCAGTTCTTC. Amino acid sequence: CATSDARDYAQQFF.

This sequence joins TRBV30 and TRBJ1-2, with unresolved D. Germline CDR1 is GTSNPN and CDR2 is SVGIG (reference sequence). The CDR3 spans 11 residues. V was trimmed by 3 bases and J by 7 bases, leaving 9 bases between them. The CDR3 loop reads CAWSPAAGYTF. CDR3 bases: TGTGCCTGGAGCCCCGCGGCTGGCTACACCTTC.

The chain carries TRBV30 and TRBJ1-5, with D unclear. The CDR3 runs to 14 residues. The germline CDR1 and CDR2 sequences are GTSNPN and SVGIG (reference sequence). The V and J ends lost 0 bases and 0 bases respectively, with 6 bases between them. The CDR3 coding sequence is TGTGCCTGGAGTGTACACAATAGCAATCAGCCCCAGCATTTT. As protein: CAWSVHNSNQPQHF.

The count of this clone is one. This chain joins TRBV2 and TRBJ1-5; D possibly corresponds to TRBD1 (5 bases). Germline lookup yields CDR1 SNHLY and CDR2 FYNNEI. V lost 7 bases and J lost 7, with 20 bases in between. The CDR3 has 15 amino acids. The CDR3 spells CASNPRRGSDQPQHF. As DNA, the CDR3 is TGTGCCAGCAACCCAAGGAGGGGATCGGACCAGCCCCAGCATTTT. The full variable domain, rest sourced from reference TRBV2 and TRBJ1-5, is EPEVTQTPSHQVTQMGQEVILRCVPISNHLYFYWYRQILGQKVEFLVSFYNNEISEKSEIFDDQFSVERPDGSNFTLKIRSTKLEDSAMYFCASNPRRGSDQPQHFGDGTRLSIL.

This chain joins TRBV3-1 (or the pseudogene TRBV3-2) and TRBJ2-5; 12 positions match TRBD2. The J segment lost 8 bases and the V segment lost 0 bases, leaving 13 bases of the junction unmatched. CDR1 is LGHDT and CDR2 is YNNKEL in the germline V gene (reference sequence). The CDR3 contains 18 residues. The chain's CDR3 is CASSQEGLAGLMRLTQYF. DNA for the CDR3: TGTGCCAGCAGCCAAGAGGGACTAGCGGGCCTGATGCGGCTTACCCAGTACTTC.

This clone has more than one count but fewer than ten. This chain joins TRBV6-5 and TRBJ1-4, with D possibly being TRBD1 (5 bases). Looked up from germline, CDR1 is MNHEY and CDR2 is SVGAGI. V lost 7 bases and J lost 3, with 15 bases in between. The CDR3 contains 15 residues. CDR3 in DNA: TGTGCCAGCAAAGGCCAAAGGGGATCTAATGAAAAACTGTTTTTT. It specifies CASKGQRGSNEKLFF.

The chain uses TRBV11-3 and TRBJ2-2, with TRBD2 matching 9 bases. The junction had 10 bases not matched to a gene; V was cut back by 5 bases and J by 3 bases. CDR3 length: 17 residues. The germline V gene encodes CDR1 SGHNT and CDR2 YENEEA. The CDR3 spells CASSVLGGGADTGELFF. CDR3 coding DNA: TGTGCCAGCAGCGTCCTCGGCGGGGGGGCGGACACCGGGGAGCTGTTTTTT.

The chain combines TRBV19 with TRBJ1-3; D remains unclear. CDR1 LNHDA and CDR2 SQIVND come from the germline V gene (reference sequence). V shed 5 bases and J shed 1 base, with 15 bases lying between them. This CDR3 has 16 amino acids. CDR3 amino acids: CASSPRRGESGNTIYF. As DNA, the CDR3 is TGTGCCAGTAGTCCCCGCCGTGGTGAGTCTGGAAACACCATATATTTT.

This chain joins TRBV19 and TRBJ1-3, with 9 bases identical to TRBD1. Trimming removed 5 bases from V and 0 bases from J; junction bases left unmatched: 2. The germline V gene has CDR1 LNHDA and CDR2 SQIVND (reference sequence). The CDR3 has 15 residues. CDR3 region: CASSWTGASGNTIYF. The CDR3 DNA reads TGTGCCAGTAGTTGGACAGGGGCCTCTGGAAACACCATATATTTT.

The V call is TRBV5-1, the J call TRBJ2-1, with 12 bases identical to TRBD2. V gave up 4 bases and J gave up 9 bases; unmatched junction bases: 8. The CDR3 runs to 15 residues. Germline-derived CDR1 and CDR2 are SGHRS and YFSETQ. The CDR3 nucleotides are TGCGCCAGCAGCATGACTAGCGGGAGAACTCCTGAGCAGTTCTTC. Protein: CASSMTSGRTPEQFF.

This clone was found a few times. In nucleotides, the CDR3 is TGCAGCGTTGAGGTAGTTGAGAACACTGAAGCTTTCTTT. Its protein is CSVEVVENTEAFF. The chain is built from TRBV29-1 and TRBJ1-1; D remains unclear. Germline values: CDR1 SQVTM, CDR2 ANQGSEA. The CDR3 totals 13 residues. V lost 3 bases, J lost 1 base, and 9 bases lay in between.

This chain connects TRBV11-3 to TRBJ2-5, with 9 positions matching TRBD1. Germline V gives CDR1 SGHNT, CDR2 YENEEA. Trimming cost V 2 bases and J 2 bases; bases outside gene matches: 9. The CDR3 runs to 17 residues. CDR3 coding DNA: TGTGCCAGCAGCTTACCATACGGGGACAGGGAACAAGAGACCCAGTACTTC. Translating it yields CASSLPYGDREQETQYF. Variable domain in full (rest from reference TRBV11-3 and TRBJ2-5): EAGVVQSPRYKIIEKKQPVAFWCNPISGHNTLYWYLQNLGQGPELLIRYENEEAVDDSQLPKDRFSAERLKGVDSTLKIQPAELGDSAVYLCASSLPYGDREQETQYFGPGTRLLVL.

The chain employs TRBV12-3 or TRBV12-4 and TRBJ2-1; D is unresolved. V was cut by 6 bases and J by 3 bases, with 6 bases left in between. The CDR3 has 12 amino acids. The CDR3 DNA sequence: TGTGCCAGCAGCCCCCGCTACAATGAGCAGTTCTTC. Its protein product is CASSPRYNEQFF.

This clone was seen at least ten times. For the CDR3, the DNA is TGTGCCAGCAGTGGACCCGGGGGATCCGGCTATGGCTACACCTTC. Protein product: CASSGPGGSGYGYTF. The J gene is TRBJ1-2, the V gene TRBV6-4; possibly TRBD1 for D (5 bases). The CDR3 extends over 15 amino acids. Trimming cost V 4 bases and J 4 bases, with 16 bases left between them. Looked up from germline, CDR1 is MRHNA and CDR2 is SNTAGT.

The chain is built from TRBV4-1 and TRBJ1-3; possible D gene TRBD1, 5 bases. Trimming pared 1 base from V and 8 bases from J, leaving 9 bases between. CDR1 is MGHRA and CDR2 is YSYEKL in the germline V gene. This CDR3 region has 13 residues. CDR3 sequence reads: CASSQVGGDTIYF. Written as DNA, the CDR3 is TGCGCCAGCAGCCAAGTCGGGGGAGACACCATATATTTT.

The genes are TRBV18 and TRBJ2-1; TRBD2 aligns across 8 bases. This CDR3 spans 16 amino acids. Germline V lookup: CDR1 KGHSH, CDR2 LQKENI. After removal of 6 bases from V and 4 bases from J, the junction contained 11 bases not matched to a gene. CDR3 region: CASSPLGGEAYNEQFF. The CDR3 DNA sequence: TGTGCCAGCTCCCCCCTCGGGGGGGAGGCATACAATGAGCAGTTCTTC.